Listed below are T cell receptor beta chains from one sample, sequenced in a study of cytomegalovirus exposure and HLA in healthy donors. The method was immunoSEQ multiplex PCR; TCRdb's version includes in-frame clones alone and lacks a portion of them. The table includes over 80,000 clones, about 75% detected once. The sequenced sample consisted of PBMCs. These receptors originate from a female donor in good health and CMV-seronegative. CDR3s include the opening cysteine and the closing phenylalanine or tryptophan. D genes are given only for firm matches. Some rows mark clone size as missing; the rest say once, few, many or name a class of expanded clone.

v_gene	d_gene	abundance	j_gene	CDR3aa	CDR3nt
TRBV19	TRBD2	.	TRBJ2-7	CASTKAGDSYEQYF	TGTGCCAGTACTAAGGCGGGGGACTCCTACGAGCAGTACTTC
TRBV18	.	.	TRBJ1-1	CASSYGENTEAFF	TGTGCCAGCTCATACGGGGAGAACACTGAAGCTTTCTTT
TRBV5-6	.	.	TRBJ2-1	CASSPGVSRNEQFF	TGTGCCAGCAGCCCGGGGGTATCCCGCAATGAGCAGTTCTTC
TRBV7-6	.	few	TRBJ1-1	CASSSRPRGDTEAFF	TGTGCCAGCAGCTCCCGCCCCCGCGGTGACACTGAAGCTTTCTTT
TRBV5-1	TRBD1	.	TRBJ1-6	CASSPGQVDSPLHF	TGCGCCAGCAGTCCAGGACAGGTTGATTCACCCCTCCACTTT
TRBV7-9	TRBD1	.	TRBJ1-1	CASSPWGTDRGPEAFF	TGTGCCAGCAGCCCATGGGGAACCGACAGGGGGCCTGAAGCTTTCTTT
TRBV2	.	.	TRBJ2-1	CASRGTGYQFF	TGTGCCAGCAGAGGGACTGGATACCAGTTCTTC
TRBV9	TRBD1	many	TRBJ1-1	CASSVGTGTEAFF	TGTGCCAGCAGCGTAGGGACAGGAACTGAAGCTTTCTTT
TRBV4-2	.	.	TRBJ2-5	CASSQGGWQGQETQYF	TGTGCCAGCAGCCAAGGGGGTTGGCAGGGACAAGAGACCCAGTACTTC
TRBV5-6	.	.	TRBJ2-2	CASSLEGTGELFF	TGTGCCAGCAGCTTGGAGGGGACCGGGGAGCTGTTTTTT
TRBV6-6	.	.	TRBJ2-5	CASSLGGVGGETQYF	TGTGCCAGCAGTTTAGGCGGAGTGGGAGGAGAGACCCAGTACTTC
TRBV13	TRBD1	.	TRBJ2-7	CASSQGQASYEQYF	TGTGCCAGCAGCCAGGGACAGGCCTCCTACGAGCAGTACTTC
TRBV6-1	.	few	TRBJ2-7	CASGDSYEQYF	TGTGCCAGCGGTGACAGCTACGAGCAGTACTTC
TRBV6-1	.	.	TRBJ2-3	CASSQTGDTQYF	TGTGCCAGCAGTCAAACCGGAGATACGCAGTATTTT
TRBV7-9	TRBD2	.	TRBJ2-3	CASSLAGLGTDTQYF	TGTGCCAGCAGCCTAGCGGGACTGGGCACAGATACGCAGTATTTT
TRBV27	.	.	TRBJ2-1	CASRLLARGLGGNEQFF	TGTGCCAGCAGGCTCCTAGCGCGAGGATTGGGAGGCAATGAGCAGTTCTTC
TRBV11-2	TRBD2	.	TRBJ2-2	CASSVSGGPTGELFF	TGTGCCAGCAGCGTTAGCGGGGGACCCACCGGGGAGCTGTTTTTT